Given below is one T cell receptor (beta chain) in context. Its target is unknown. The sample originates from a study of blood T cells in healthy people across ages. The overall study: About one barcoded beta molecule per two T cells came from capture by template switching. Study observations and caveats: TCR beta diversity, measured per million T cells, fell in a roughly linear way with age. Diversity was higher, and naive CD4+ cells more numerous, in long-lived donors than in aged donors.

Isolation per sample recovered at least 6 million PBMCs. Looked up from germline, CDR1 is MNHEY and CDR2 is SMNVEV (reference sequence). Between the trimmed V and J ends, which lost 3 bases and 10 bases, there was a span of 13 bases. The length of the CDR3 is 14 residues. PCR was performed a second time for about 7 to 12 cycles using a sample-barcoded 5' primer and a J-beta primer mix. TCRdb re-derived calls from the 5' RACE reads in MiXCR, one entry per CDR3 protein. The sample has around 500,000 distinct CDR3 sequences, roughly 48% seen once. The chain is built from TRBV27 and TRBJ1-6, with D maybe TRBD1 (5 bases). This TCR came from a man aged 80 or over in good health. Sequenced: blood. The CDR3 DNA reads TGTGCCAGCAGTTTTTCACAGGAAAGGTCACCCCTCCACTTT. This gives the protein CASSFSQERSPLHF.